The clone carrying this T cell receptor beta chain was observed a few times. The target antigen is unknown. PCR used 60 Vbeta primers and 13 Jbeta primers. Assay: immunoSEQ multiplex PCR; the TCRdb copy retains only in-frame clones and omits some. The sample has roughly 150,000 clones, 9.7% seen once. The data were taken from a study of cytomegalovirus exposure and HLA in healthy donors. Overall study results and limits: In a later analysis, across HLA loci, associated TCR counts were highest for DRB1, lowest for HLA-C.

This CDR3 contains 16 residues. V lost 4 bases and J lost 6; bases outside the gene matches: 9. The germline V gene encodes CDR1 SGHRS and CDR2 YFSETQ. The material sequenced was PBMCs. The chain links TRBV5-1 to TRBJ2-3; 12 nucleotides align to TRBD2. The receptor's source is a man between 45 and 60 years old in good health and CMV-seronegative. DNA for the CDR3: TGCGCCAGCAGCCCGAGACTAGCGGGAGCGGGGGATACGCAGTATTTT. It encodes CASSPRLAGAGDTQYF.